The present entry profiles one T cell receptor (beta chain) with its context. Its antigen is still unknown. For every subset, genomic DNA was evenly distributed across several immunoSEQ plates. Original handling: Owing to the provision of junction-only sequences devoid of quality scores by immunoSEQ, filtering differed. Profiled with immunoSEQ multiplex PCR; TCRdb holds only in-frame clones, not every one. For V, J and clone size, that table is used; D and trimming come from the DNA. The table lists 450,000 to 500,000 clones, 60% to 85% of them singletons, with 10% to 15% in the top ten. The source of the sample is a study of shared clonotypes between healthy human individuals. Study observations and caveats: Blood was the only sampled material, and tissue repertoires likely differ.

Around 100 million PBMCs went into genomic DNA for unsorted samples. CDR1 LNHDA and CDR2 SQIVND come from the germline V gene (reference sequence). The CDR3 length is 16 residues. V was pared by 3 bases and J by 0 bases, with 15 bases between. Sequenced input: PBMCs. This receptor was taken from a woman between 35 and 50 years old in good health. Some clones in this sample may be carry-over from other donors' samples. This chain connects TRBV19 to TRBJ2-7; D is possibly TRBD2 (6 bases). CDR3: CASSIHWRGFSYEQYF. The CDR3 DNA follows: TGTGCCAGTAGTATCCACTGGCGGGGATTCTCCTACGAGCAGTACTTC. The full variable domain, rest sourced from reference TRBV19 and TRBJ2-7, is DGGITQSPKYLFRKEGQNVTLSCEQNLNHDAMYWYRQDPGQGLRLIYYSQIVNDFQKGDIAEGYSVSREKKESFPLTVTSAQKNPTAFYLCASSIHWRGFSYEQYFGPGTRLTVT.